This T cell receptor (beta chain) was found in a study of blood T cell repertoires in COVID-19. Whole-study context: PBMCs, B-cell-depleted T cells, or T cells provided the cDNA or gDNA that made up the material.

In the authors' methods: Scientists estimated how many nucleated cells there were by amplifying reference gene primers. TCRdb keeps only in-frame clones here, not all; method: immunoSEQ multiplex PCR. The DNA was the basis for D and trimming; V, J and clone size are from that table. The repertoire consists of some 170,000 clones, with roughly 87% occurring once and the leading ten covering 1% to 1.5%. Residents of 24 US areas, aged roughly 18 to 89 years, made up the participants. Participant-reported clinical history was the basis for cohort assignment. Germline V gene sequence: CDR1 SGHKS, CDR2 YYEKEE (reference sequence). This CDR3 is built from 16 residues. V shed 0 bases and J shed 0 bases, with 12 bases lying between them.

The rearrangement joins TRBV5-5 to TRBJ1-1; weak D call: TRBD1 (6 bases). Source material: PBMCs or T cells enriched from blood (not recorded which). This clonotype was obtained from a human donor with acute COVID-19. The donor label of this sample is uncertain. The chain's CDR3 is CASSLVAGAMNTEAFF. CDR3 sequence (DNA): TGTGCCAGCAGCTTGGTAGCAGGGGCCATGAACACTGAAGCTTTCTTT.